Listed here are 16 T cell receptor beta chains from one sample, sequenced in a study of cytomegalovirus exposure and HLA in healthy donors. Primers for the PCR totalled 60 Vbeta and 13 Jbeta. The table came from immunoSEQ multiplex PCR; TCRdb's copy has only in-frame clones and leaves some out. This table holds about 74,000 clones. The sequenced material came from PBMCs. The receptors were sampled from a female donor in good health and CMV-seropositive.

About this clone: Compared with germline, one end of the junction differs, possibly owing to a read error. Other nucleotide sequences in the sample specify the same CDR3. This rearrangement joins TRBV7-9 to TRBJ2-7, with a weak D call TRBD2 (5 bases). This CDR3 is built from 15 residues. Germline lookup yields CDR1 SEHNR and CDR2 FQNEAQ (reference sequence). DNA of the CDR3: TGCGCCAGCAGCTTAGCCCCGACTATTTCCTACGAGCAGTACTTC. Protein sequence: CASSLAPTISYEQYF.

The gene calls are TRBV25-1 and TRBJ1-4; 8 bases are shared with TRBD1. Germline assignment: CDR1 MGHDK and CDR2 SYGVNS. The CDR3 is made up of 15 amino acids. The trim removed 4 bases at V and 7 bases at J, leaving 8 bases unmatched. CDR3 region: CASSAGTGDLEKLFF. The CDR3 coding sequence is TGTGCCAGCAGTGCCGGGACAGGTGATCTTGAAAAACTGTTTTTT.

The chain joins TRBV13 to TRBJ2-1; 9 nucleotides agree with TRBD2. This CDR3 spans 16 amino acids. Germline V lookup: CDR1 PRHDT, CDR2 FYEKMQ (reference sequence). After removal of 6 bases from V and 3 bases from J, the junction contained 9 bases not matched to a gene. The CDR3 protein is CASRTTSGRSYNEQFF. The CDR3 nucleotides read TGTGCCAGCAGGACTACAAGCGGGAGGAGCTACAATGAGCAGTTCTTC.

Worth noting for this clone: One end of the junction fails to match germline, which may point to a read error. Here the CDR3 reads CASSGRRPQPSGSNF. The CDR3 nucleotides are TGTGCCAGCAGCGGCAGGAGACCCCAACCGAGCGGATCCAACTTC. The V call is TRBV9, the J call TRBJ2-7; weak D call: TRBD2 (5 bases). The CDR3 has 15 residues. Germline V gene sequence: CDR1 SGDLS, CDR2 YYNGEE.

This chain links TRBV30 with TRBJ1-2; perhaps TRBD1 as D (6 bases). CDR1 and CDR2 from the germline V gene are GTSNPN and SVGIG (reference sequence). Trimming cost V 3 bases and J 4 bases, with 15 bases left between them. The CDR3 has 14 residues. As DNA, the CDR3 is TGTGCCTGGAGCTACCCAGGGGTGGGCTATGGCTACACCTTC. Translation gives CAWSYPGVGYGYTF.

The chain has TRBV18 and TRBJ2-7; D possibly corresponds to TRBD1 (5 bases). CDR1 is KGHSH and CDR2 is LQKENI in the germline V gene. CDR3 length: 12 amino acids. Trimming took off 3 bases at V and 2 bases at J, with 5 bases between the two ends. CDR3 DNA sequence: TGTGCCAGCTCACCGGACACCTACGAGCAGTACTTC. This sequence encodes CASSPDTYEQYF.

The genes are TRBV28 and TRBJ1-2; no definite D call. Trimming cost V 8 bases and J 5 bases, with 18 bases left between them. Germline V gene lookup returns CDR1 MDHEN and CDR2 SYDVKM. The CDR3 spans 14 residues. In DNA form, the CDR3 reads TGTGCCAGCCGTTCCCGACAATCGGTATATGGCTACACCTTC. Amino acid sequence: CASRSRQSVYGYTF.

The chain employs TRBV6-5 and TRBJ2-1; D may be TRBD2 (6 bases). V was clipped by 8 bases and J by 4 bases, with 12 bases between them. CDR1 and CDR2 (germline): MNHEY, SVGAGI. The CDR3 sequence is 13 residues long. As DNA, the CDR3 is TGTGCCAGCGGGACTGGGGGTTACAATGAGCAGTTCTTC. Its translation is CASGTGGYNEQFF.

CDR3 loop: CASSLAEPAYNEQFF. The DNA for the CDR3 is TGCGCCAGCAGCTTGGCCGAGCCTGCCTACAATGAGCAGTTCTTC. The genes are TRBV5-1 and TRBJ2-1; D is unresolved. Between the trimmed V and J ends, which lost 0 bases and 2 bases, there was a span of 9 bases. CDR1 is SGHRS, CDR2 YFSETQ, per germline. This CDR3 has 15 residues.

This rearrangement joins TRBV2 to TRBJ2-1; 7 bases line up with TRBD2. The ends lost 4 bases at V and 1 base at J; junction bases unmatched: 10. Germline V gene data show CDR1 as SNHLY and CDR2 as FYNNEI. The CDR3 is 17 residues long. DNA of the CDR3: TGTGCCAGCAGTGCTACTCCGGGGGGTGGATCCTACAATGAGCAGTTCTTC. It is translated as CASSATPGGGSYNEQFF.

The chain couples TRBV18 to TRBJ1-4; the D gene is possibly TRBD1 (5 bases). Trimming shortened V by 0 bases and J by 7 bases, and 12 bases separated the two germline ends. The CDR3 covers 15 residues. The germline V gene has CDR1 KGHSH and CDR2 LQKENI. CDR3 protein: CASSPPARRGEKLFF. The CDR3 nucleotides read TGTGCCAGCTCACCACCGGCTAGGAGGGGTGAAAAACTGTTTTTT. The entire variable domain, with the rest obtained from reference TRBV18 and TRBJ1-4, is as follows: NAGVMQNPRHLVRRRGQEARLRCSPMKGHSHVYWYRQLPEEGLKFMVYLQKENIIDESGMPKERFSAEFPKEGPSILRIQQVVRGDSAAYFCASSPPARRGEKLFFGSGTQLSVL.

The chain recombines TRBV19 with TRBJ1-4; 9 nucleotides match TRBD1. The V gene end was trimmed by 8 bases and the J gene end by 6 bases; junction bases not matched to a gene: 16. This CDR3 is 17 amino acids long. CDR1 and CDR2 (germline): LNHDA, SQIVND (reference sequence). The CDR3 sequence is CASHGGGGGQGDEKLFF. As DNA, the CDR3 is TGTGCCAGTCACGGAGGAGGTGGGGGACAGGGTGATGAAAAACTGTTTTTT.

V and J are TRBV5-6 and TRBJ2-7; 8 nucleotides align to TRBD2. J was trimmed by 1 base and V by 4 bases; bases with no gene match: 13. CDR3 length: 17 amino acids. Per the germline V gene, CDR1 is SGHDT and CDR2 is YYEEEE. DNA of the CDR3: TGTGCCAGCAGCCACCCTTTTAGCGGGAAGGAGTCCTACGAGCAGTACTTC. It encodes CASSHPFSGKESYEQYF.

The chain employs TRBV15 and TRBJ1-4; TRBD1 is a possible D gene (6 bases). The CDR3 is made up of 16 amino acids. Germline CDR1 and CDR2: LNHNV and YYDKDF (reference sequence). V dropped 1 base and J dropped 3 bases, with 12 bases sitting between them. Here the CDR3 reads CATSRGQDSPNEKLFF. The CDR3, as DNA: TGTGCCACCAGCAGAGGGCAGGACAGTCCTAATGAAAAACTGTTTTTT.

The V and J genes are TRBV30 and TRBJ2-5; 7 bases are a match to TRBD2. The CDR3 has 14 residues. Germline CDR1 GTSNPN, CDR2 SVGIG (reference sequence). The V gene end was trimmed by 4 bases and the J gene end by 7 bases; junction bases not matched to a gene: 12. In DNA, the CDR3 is TGTGCCTGGATCGGCGGGAGTGGGGAGGGGACCCAGTACTTC. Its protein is CAWIGGSGEGTQYF.

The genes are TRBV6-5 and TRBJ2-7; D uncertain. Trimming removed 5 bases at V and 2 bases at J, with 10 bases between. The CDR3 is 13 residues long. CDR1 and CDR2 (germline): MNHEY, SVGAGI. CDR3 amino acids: CASSLPGTYEQYF. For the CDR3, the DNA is TGTGCCAGCAGTCTGCCCGGTACCTACGAGCAGTACTTC.